These 21 T cell receptor beta chains were all obtained from the same sample, sequenced in a study of T-cell reconstitution after alpha-beta-depleted transplantation in children. Unique molecular identifiers were incorporated during preparation of the TCRbeta library. TCRdb re-called the PCR reads with MiXCR, one entry per CDR3 protein. The sample yields some 240,000 distinct CDR3 sequences, about 9.6% seen once. Source: PBMCs from the stem cell graft donor, taken from the stem cell graft. These receptors came from a human donor who donated a stem cell graft to a child with SCID.

This clonotype was counted at least ten times. The chain has TRBV18 and TRBJ2-2, with TRBD1 matching 7 bases. V lost 0 bases to trimming and J lost 4 bases; unmatched junction nucleotides: 11. From germline, CDR1 is KGHSH and CDR2 LQKENI. This CDR3 is 18 amino acids long. The CDR3 here is CASSPPPTGTGVTGELFF. In DNA, the CDR3 is TGTGCCAGCTCACCACCTCCGACTGGAACAGGGGTCACCGGGGAGCTGTTTTTT. Variable domain in full (rest from reference TRBV18 and TRBJ2-2): NAGVMQNPRHLVRRRGQEARLRCSPMKGHSHVYWYRQLPEEGLKFMVYLQKENIIDESGMPKERFSAEFPKEGPSILRIQQVVRGDSAAYFCASSPPPTGTGVTGELFFGEGSRLTVL.

This clonotype was counted ten times or more. The chain employs TRBV29-1 and TRBJ2-5; D gene uncertain. V lost 2 bases, J lost 5 bases, and 12 bases lay in between. Germline loops: CDR1 SQVTM, CDR2 ANQGSEA. The CDR3 has 13 amino acids. The DNA for the CDR3 is TGCAGCGTTGAATTGGGCAAAAGGGAGACCCAGTACTTC. It specifies CSVELGKRETQYF.

This clonotype was observed at least ten times. V is TRBV29-1 and J is TRBJ2-3; D is perhaps TRBD2 (7 bases). The CDR3 is made up of 13 amino acids. Germline V gene lookup returns CDR1 SQVTM and CDR2 ANQGSEA. Trimming took off 2 bases at V and 8 bases at J, with 14 bases between the two ends. The chain's CDR3 is CSVELHREGTQYF. The CDR3 region has the DNA TGCAGCGTTGAATTACACAGGGAGGGTACGCAGTATTTT.

This clonotype was picked up many times. This chain connects TRBV12-3 or TRBV12-4 to TRBJ1-5; a possible D gene is TRBD1 (5 bases). Trimming pared 2 bases from V and 9 bases from J, leaving 11 bases between. The CDR3 runs 13 residues. In DNA form, the CDR3 reads TGTGCCAGCAGTTTACCCTCGGGGCGGCCCCAGCATTTT. This translates into CASSLPSGRPQHF.

This clonotype was recorded at least ten times. The V gene is TRBV5-4, the J gene TRBJ2-7; possibly TRBD2 for D (5 bases). The CDR3 totals 12 residues. Germline CDR1 SGHNT, CDR2 YYREEE (reference sequence). The germline V and J ends were trimmed by 2 bases and 6 bases, with 9 bases remaining between them. CDR3 sequence (DNA): TGTGCCAGCAGCTTCTTAGGGAGCGAGCAGTACTTC. It yields the protein CASSFLGSEQYF.

This clonotype was seen at least ten times. The rearrangement joins TRBV7-2 to TRBJ2-3; D might be TRBD1 (5 bases). There are 15 residues in the CDR3. In germline, CDR1 is SGHTA, CDR2 FQGNSA. Trimming took off 5 bases at V and 2 bases at J, with 14 bases between the two ends. CDR3 sequence (DNA): TGTGCCAGCAGCGCGAGGCACAGGATCACAGATACGCAGTATTTT. It yields the protein CASSARHRITDTQYF.

This clonotype occurred many times. This chain uses TRBV29-1 with TRBJ2-5, with 8 bases fitting TRBD2. V was pared by 7 bases and J by 4 bases, with 8 bases of the junction left unmatched. Germline values: CDR1 SQVTM, CDR2 ANQGSEA. This CDR3 has 13 residues. As DNA, the CDR3 is TGCAGCGCAACGGGGGGGTCTTTAGAGACCCAGTACTTC. Protein sequence: CSATGGSLETQYF.

This chain connects TRBV20-1 to TRBJ1-2; TRBD1 agrees at 7 bases. Trimming at V came to 3 bases and at J to 9 bases, leaving 4 bases not matched to a gene. CDR3 length: 11 amino acids. Germline V gene lookup returns CDR1 DFQATT and CDR2 SNEGSKA (reference sequence). CDR3 bases: TGCAGTGCTAGCAGGGGGGAACGCTACACCTTC. Translating gives CSASRGERYTF.

This chain connects TRBV28 to TRBJ2-7; no clear D. CDR3 length equals 13 residues. Deletions cut 8 bases from V and 3 bases from J, with 14 bases between. Germline V gene lookup returns CDR1 MDHEN and CDR2 SYDVKM. The CDR3 DNA reads as TGTGCCAGCGTACCAAAAACTCACTACGAGCAGTACTTC. It codes for CASVPKTHYEQYF.

This clonotype showed up many times. The chain combines TRBV25-1 with TRBJ2-3; 12 bases are a match to TRBD2. The length of the CDR3 is 14 residues. Germline V gene lookup returns CDR1 MGHDK and CDR2 SYGVNS. V was pared by 7 bases and J by 6 bases, with 5 bases of the junction left unmatched. The CDR3 coding sequence is TGTGCCAGCATCCCTAGCGGGGGGGCGGATACGCAGTATTTT. It codes for CASIPSGGADTQYF.

The genes are TRBV6-5 and TRBJ1-1, with no clear D. V shed 0 bases and J shed 2 bases, with 19 bases lying between them. Germline V gene lookup returns CDR1 MNHEY and CDR2 SVGAGI. The CDR3 totals 18 residues. Here the CDR3 reads CASSYSKGGTRRNTEAFF. As DNA, the CDR3 is TGTGCCAGCAGTTACTCGAAGGGTGGAACACGAAGAAACACTGAAGCTTTCTTT.

This chain connects TRBV10-3 to TRBJ2-3; the D gene is possibly TRBD2 (5 bases). V was shortened by 4 bases and J by 8 bases, with 19 bases between the two germline ends. This CDR3 comprises 15 residues. The germline V gene encodes CDR1 ENHRY and CDR2 SYGVKD. The CDR3 nucleotides are TGTGCCATCAGTGGCGCTCCTGCTGTTGAGGGTACGCAGTATTTT. It codes for CAISGAPAVEGTQYF.

This clonotype was observed at least ten times. The chain joins TRBV4-1 to TRBJ2-3, with 9 bases fitting TRBD2. CDR1 MGHRA and CDR2 YSYEKL come from the germline V gene. The CDR3 totals 16 residues. V lost 4 bases, J lost 4 bases, and 9 bases stayed unmatched. The CDR3 spells CASSPTRGGAPDTQYF. In nucleotides, the CDR3 is TGCGCCAGCAGCCCTACCCGCGGGGGGGCCCCAGATACGCAGTATTTT.

The sample holds many counts of this clonotype. The chain is built from TRBV5-1 and TRBJ2-3, with 9 positions matching TRBD1. This CDR3 is 15 amino acids long. Germline trimming cut 6 bases from V and 4 bases from J; bases unmatched to any gene: 9. The germline V gene encodes CDR1 SGHRS and CDR2 YFSETQ. CDR3 in amino acids: CASNKGQGGSDTQYF. CDR3 in DNA: TGCGCCAGCAATAAGGGACAGGGTGGCTCAGATACGCAGTATTTT.

This clonotype has at least ten counts. The chain employs TRBV5-1 and TRBJ2-2; TRBD1 matches at 8 bases. V lost 4 bases and J lost 5; bases outside the gene matches: 7. The germline V gene encodes CDR1 SGHRS and CDR2 YFSETQ. The CDR3 is made up of 15 amino acids. CDR3 nucleotides: TGCGCCAGCAGCCCAGGGACAGGTCGTACCGGGGAGCTGTTTTTT. Protein product: CASSPGTGRTGELFF. The full variable domain, completed using reference TRBV5-1 and TRBJ2-2, is KAGVTQTPRYLIKTRGQQVTLSCSPISGHRSVSWYQQTPGQGLQFLFEYFSETQRNKGNFPGRFSGRQFSNSRSEMNVSTLELGDSALYLCASSPGTGRTGELFFGEGSRLTVL.

This clonotype was recorded at least ten times. This sequence joins TRBV20-1 and TRBJ2-4, with TRBD1 identical over 9 bases. This CDR3 has 17 residues. Germline V gene sequence: CDR1 DFQATT, CDR2 SNEGSKA (reference sequence). The junction had 13 bases not matched to a gene; V was cut back by 6 bases and J by 1 base. This chain's CDR3 is CSATSDRGARAKNIQYF. In DNA, the CDR3 is TGCAGTGCGACCAGCGACAGGGGGGCGCGTGCCAAAAACATTCAGTACTTC.

This clonotype was detected many times. The genes are TRBV5-1 and TRBJ1-1; no firm D call. In germline, CDR1 is SGHRS, CDR2 YFSETQ. V gave up 4 bases and J gave up 2 bases, with 9 bases separating them. This CDR3 is built from 13 residues. In nucleotides, the CDR3 is TGCGCCAGCAGCCCCCGCCCAAACACTGAAGCTTTCTTT. It specifies CASSPRPNTEAFF.

This clonotype showed up many times. This chain connects TRBV11-1 to TRBJ2-7, with D possibly matching TRBD1 (6 bases). The CDR3 is 15 residues long. CDR1 and CDR2 (germline): SGHAT, FQDESV (reference sequence). Trimming removed 1 base at V and 5 bases at J, with 15 bases between. CDR3 DNA: TGTGCCAGCAGCTTAGTACAGGGTGGCTTCCACGAGCAGTACTTC. Amino acid sequence: CASSLVQGGFHEQYF.

This clonotype was seen many times. The chain combines TRBV10-3 with TRBJ2-7; 8 nucleotides align to TRBD1. The V and J ends lost 6 bases and 1 base, in that order; junction bases with no gene match: 8. The CDR3 covers 15 residues. Germline CDR1 and CDR2: ENHRY and SYGVKD. The CDR3 here is CAIRSGQAQSYEQYF. The CDR3 region has the DNA TGTGCCATCAGGTCGGGACAGGCCCAATCCTACGAGCAGTACTTC.

The table lists this clonotype with many counts. The chain recombines TRBV20-1 with TRBJ2-7; D is undetermined. Trimming removed 6 bases at V and 1 base at J, with 16 bases between. From germline, CDR1 is DFQATT and CDR2 SNEGSKA (reference sequence). The CDR3 covers 14 residues. CDR3 residues: CSAPWATESYEQYF. The CDR3 DNA sequence: TGCAGTGCCCCCTGGGCTACAGAATCCTACGAGCAGTACTTC.

This clonotype was found many times. V and J are TRBV20-1 and TRBJ1-1, with D possibly TRBD1 on 6 matching bases. This CDR3 spans 12 amino acids. The V gene's germline CDR1 is DFQATT and CDR2 SNEGSKA (reference sequence). V shed 5 bases and J shed 4 bases, with 11 bases lying between them. The CDR3 region has the DNA TGCAGTGCTGTACTAGGGGGCACTGAAGCTTTCTTT. This translates into CSAVLGGTEAFF.